Shown below are 23 T cell receptor beta chains from a single sample sequenced in a study of blood T cell repertoires in COVID-19. The protocol was immunoSEQ multiplex PCR, while the TCRdb copy is restricted to in-frame clones and leaves out a portion. There are about 180,000 clones in the sample; roughly 89% occur only once, and around 13% lies in the top ten. The material sequenced was peripheral blood. These receptors originate from a woman in her 70s with COVID-19, enrolled during active disease.

The gene calls are TRBV10-3 and TRBJ2-7; D perhaps matches TRBD1 (6 bases). Germline CDR1 ENHRY, CDR2 SYGVKD. Trimming cost V 10 bases and J 0 bases, with 16 bases left between them. The CDR3 has 14 amino acids. CDR3: CATSSVRGSYEQYF. CDR3 in DNA: TGTGCCACATCCTCTGTCAGGGGCTCCTACGAGCAGTACTTC.

V and J are TRBV7-9 and TRBJ2-7; 10 bases match TRBD1. The CDR3 is made up of 16 amino acids. Germline CDR1 SEHNR, CDR2 FQNEAQ (reference sequence). V shed 4 bases and J 3 bases; nucleotides not matched to a gene: 9. The CDR3 DNA reads TGTGCCAGCAGCTCACCGGGACAGGGGTCTATCTACGAGCAGTACTTC. Protein sequence: CASSSPGQGSIYEQYF.

The chain carries TRBV11-3 and TRBJ2-1; D not resolved. The CDR3 totals 15 residues. Between the trimmed V and J ends, which lost 1 base and 7 bases, there was a span of 14 bases. Germline-derived CDR1 and CDR2 are SGHNT and YENEEA. CDR3 nucleotide sequence: TGTGCCAGCAGCTTAGTTTGGAGTAAACGGAATGAGCAGTTCTTC. This gives the protein CASSLVWSKRNEQFF.

This chain uses TRBV5-4 with TRBJ2-5; D might be TRBD2 (7 bases). Germline V gene data show CDR1 as SGHNT and CDR2 as YYREEE (reference sequence). The CDR3 is 13 residues long. The germline V and J ends were trimmed by 4 bases and 4 bases, with 11 bases remaining between them. The CDR3 DNA is TGTGCCAGCAGCGGACAGCGGGGAGAGACCCAGTACTTC. Translated, it gives CASSGQRGETQYF.

J is TRBJ2-1 and V is TRBV7-3, with D possibly being TRBD2 (6 bases). Deletions cut 0 bases from V and 12 bases from J, with 24 bases between. The CDR3 contains 17 residues. Germline lookup yields CDR1 SGHTA and CDR2 FQGTGA. Here the CDR3 reads CASSLTGSGEFWDGQFF. CDR3 nucleotide sequence: TGTGCCAGCAGCTTAACGGGCTCGGGGGAGTTTTGGGATGGGCAGTTCTTC.

CDR3 region: CATSRDRVEGSRNQPQHF. The CDR3 DNA follows: TGTGCCACCAGCAGAGATCGGGTGGAGGGGTCGCGCAATCAGCCCCAGCATTTT. The chain recombines TRBV15 with TRBJ1-5; D possibly corresponds to TRBD1 (5 bases). The CDR3 contains 18 residues. Germline assignment: CDR1 LNHNV and CDR2 YYDKDF (reference sequence). Trimming shortened V by 0 bases and J by 2 bases, and 17 bases separated the two germline ends.

The chain uses TRBV24-1 and TRBJ2-2; 10 nucleotides align to TRBD1. V was clipped by 2 bases and J by 7 bases; unmatched bases: 9. The CDR3 is 17 residues long. Per the germline V gene, CDR1 is KGHDR and CDR2 is SFDVKD. CDR3 nucleotides: TGTGCCACCAGTGATTACCGACAGGGGGCCTGGGGCGGGGAGCTGTTTTTT. This encodes CATSDYRQGAWGGELFF.

This chain joins TRBV28 and TRBJ1-2; tentative D call: TRBD1 (5 bases). V lost 7 bases to trimming and J lost 4 bases, with 13 bases between them. The germline V gene has CDR1 MDHEN and CDR2 SYDVKM. The length of the CDR3 is 13 residues. The CDR3 loop reads CASTSGQGYGYTF. CDR3 DNA: TGTGCCAGCACTTCTGGGCAGGGCTATGGCTACACCTTC.

This clone was recorded only once. The gene calls are TRBV28 and TRBJ2-7; 7 bases match TRBD2. The CDR3 sequence is 15 residues long. The ends lost 4 bases at V and 2 bases at J; junction bases unmatched: 8. The germline gives CDR1 MDHEN, CDR2 SYDVKM. CDR3 nucleotide sequence: TGTGCCAGCAGTTCGACAAGCGGGATCCCCTACGAGCAGTACTTC. The encoded protein is CASSSTSGIPYEQYF. The complete variable domain, with remaining parts taken from reference TRBV28 and TRBJ2-7, reads DVKVTQSSRYLVKRTGEKVFLECVQDMDHENMFWYRQDPGLGLRLIYFSYDVKMKEKGDIPEGYSVSREKKERFSLILESASTNQTSMYLCASSSTSGIPYEQYFGPGTRLTVT.

This clone was seen only a few times. The chain is built from TRBV12-3 or TRBV12-4 and TRBJ1-5; D remains ambiguous. The CDR3 runs to 12 residues. The V end lost 6 bases, the J end lost 5 bases, and 8 bases lay between the germline ends. The CDR3 sequence: CASRNGDQPQHF. CDR3 DNA: TGTGCCAGCAGGAACGGGGATCAGCCCCAGCATTTT.

This clone was seen more than once but under ten times. As DNA, the CDR3 is TGTGCCAGCAGCCCATCTCTCGGCAGCGGATTCCCTGGGGCCAACGTCCTGACTTTC. It yields the protein CASSPSLGSGFPGANVLTF. This chain uses TRBV14 with TRBJ2-6, with D possibly TRBD2 on 5 matching bases. There are 19 residues in the CDR3. Trimming removed 4 bases from V and 2 bases from J, with 21 bases in between. The germline V gene has CDR1 SGHDN and CDR2 FVKESK.

This clone was counted a single time. The sample carries other DNA sequences with the same CDR3. The chain uses TRBV7-6 and TRBJ2-1, with 7 bases fitting TRBD2. The CDR3 is 15 amino acids. V gave up 2 bases and J gave up 7 bases; unmatched junction bases: 8. Germline V gives CDR1 SGHVS, CDR2 FNYEAQ. The CDR3 region is CASSLSAGEGNEQFF. CDR3 bases: TGTGCCAGCAGCTTATCGGCGGGAGAGGGGAATGAGCAGTTCTTC.

The genes are TRBV25-1 and TRBJ1-4, with TRBD1 matching over 7 bases. This CDR3 contains 14 residues. Germline CDR1 MGHDK, CDR2 SYGVNS. Trimming took 2 bases from V and 7 from J; bases not matched to a gene: 4. The DNA of the CDR3 is TGTGCCAGCAGTGAAGACAGGGTAATTGAAAAACTGTTTTTT. Amino acid sequence: CASSEDRVIEKLFF. Complete variable domain (other parts from reference TRBV25-1 and TRBJ1-4): EADIYQTPRYLVIGTGKKITLECSQTMGHDKMYWYQQDPGMELHLIHYSYGVNSTEKGDLSSESTVSRIRTEHFPLTLESARPSHTSQYLCASSEDRVIEKLFFGSGTQLSVL.

The sample holds a few counts of this clone. The gene calls are TRBV11-2 and TRBJ1-1, with D perhaps TRBD1 (5 bases). Trimming cost V 2 bases and J 4 bases, with 14 bases left between them. The germline V gene encodes CDR1 SGHAT and CDR2 FQNNGV. The CDR3 is 15 amino acids. The CDR3 sequence: CASSLSRLRGTEAFF. The CDR3 DNA follows: TGTGCCAGCAGCTTAAGCAGACTTAGGGGCACTGAAGCTTTCTTT.

To note about this clone: This same CDR3 is encoded by further DNA sequences in the sample. This chain connects TRBV14 to TRBJ2-3; 12 bases align to TRBD2. V shed 1 base, J shed 5 bases, and the junction held 7 bases outside the gene matches. This CDR3 has 17 amino acids. Germline CDR1 reads SGHDN; CDR2 reads FVKESK. The CDR3 protein is CASSQGLAGGPEDTQYF. The DNA for the CDR3 is TGTGCCAGCAGCCAAGGGCTAGCGGGAGGGCCTGAAGATACGCAGTATTTT.

V and J are TRBV28 and TRBJ1-2; 10 bases are a match to TRBD1. This CDR3 region has 14 residues. Trimming cost V 6 bases and J 9 bases; bases outside gene matches: 10. Germline CDR1 MDHEN, CDR2 SYDVKM. CDR3 loop: CASRTGGAEKSYTF. The CDR3 DNA reads as TGTGCCAGCAGGACAGGGGGCGCAGAAAAAAGCTACACCTTC.

This clone occurred once. This chain links TRBV21-1 with TRBJ1-4. TRBV21-1 is reported as a pseudogene. This CDR3 contains 15 residues. The CDR3 loop is CASSLKGGRNEKLFF. Here the CDR3 DNA reads TGTGCCAGCAGTCTTAAGGGCGGGAGAAATGAAAAACTGTTTTTT.

The chain couples TRBV9 to TRBJ2-5; possible D gene TRBD2, 6 bases. V shed 4 bases and J shed 1 base, with 11 bases lying between them. CDR1 and CDR2 from the germline V gene are SGDLS and YYNGEE. The CDR3 is 14 residues long. The chain's CDR3 is CASSRGTRQETQYF. DNA for the CDR3: TGTGCCAGCAGCAGAGGGACTCGCCAAGAGACCCAGTACTTC.

This chain uses TRBV5-4 with TRBJ2-7; 11 bases align to TRBD2. Germline V gives CDR1 SGHNT, CDR2 YYREEE (reference sequence). J gave up 4 bases and V 0 bases, and 3 bases lay outside the gene matches. This CDR3 region has 15 residues. DNA for the CDR3: TGTGCCAGCAGCTTGGGAGGGACTAGCGGTTACGAGCAGTACTTC. Translated, it gives CASSLGGTSGYEQYF. The variable domain in full, completed from reference TRBV5-4 and TRBJ2-7, reads ETGVTQSPTHLIKTRGQQVTLRCSSQSGHNTVSWYQQALGQGPQFIFQYYREEENGRGNFPPRFSGLQFPNYSSELNVNALELDDSALYLCASSLGGTSGYEQYFGPGTRLTVT.

The rearrangement uses TRBV14 and TRBJ2-5, with TRBD1 as a possible D gene (5 bases). This CDR3 spans 18 amino acids. CDR1 SGHDN and CDR2 FVKESK come from the germline V gene. V lost 4 bases, J lost 5 bases, and 26 bases lay in between. The CDR3 nucleotides read TGTGCCAGCAGCCCGCGAGAGCCTAGGTCCAGGGATATGGAGACCCAGTACTTC. Encoded protein: CASSPREPRSRDMETQYF.

This chain uses TRBV15 with TRBJ1-2, with unresolved D. Trimming pared 3 bases from V and 8 bases from J, leaving 13 bases between. CDR3 length: 13 amino acids. Germline V CDR1 and CDR2: LNHNV, YYDKDF (reference sequence). The CDR3 loop is CATSSWASGGYTF. The CDR3 nucleotides read TGTGCCACCAGCAGCTGGGCCTCTGGGGGCTACACCTTC.

The chain couples TRBV28 to TRBJ2-7, with 14 bases fitting TRBD2. This CDR3 comprises 15 residues. Per the germline V gene, CDR1 is MDHEN and CDR2 is SYDVKM. J was trimmed by 5 bases and V by 6 bases; bases with no gene match: 6. The CDR3 sequence is CASSLGTSGSNEQYF. In DNA form, the CDR3 reads TGTGCCAGCAGCCTCGGGACTAGCGGGAGCAACGAGCAGTACTTC.

This chain connects TRBV10-3 to TRBJ1-1, with D perhaps matching TRBD1 (6 bases). V shed 0 bases and J shed 13 bases, with 18 bases lying between them. The CDR3 spans 14 residues. From germline, CDR1 is ENHRY and CDR2 SYGVKD. The CDR3 DNA is TGTGCCATCAGTGAGTCGCGGGGGGCAGGGATGGTTTTCTTT. As protein: CAISESRGAGMVFF.